Sequencing of this T cell receptor (beta chain) was carried out in a study of blood T cell repertoires in COVID-19. Study-wide context: Italy, Spain and the United States were the sources of the convalescent and acute COVID-19 samples. T cells, B-cell-depleted T cells, or PBMCs provided the cDNA or gDNA that served as material.

This clone has only one observation. V was pared by 3 bases and J by 3 bases, with 9 bases between. Looked up from germline, CDR1 is SNHLY and CDR2 is FYNNEI. This CDR3 spans 14 amino acids. Methods used by the authors: Reference gene primer amplification yielded estimated nucleated cell counts. The protocol was immunoSEQ multiplex PCR, while the TCRdb copy is restricted to in-frame clones and leaves out a portion. V and J calls and clone size are copied from that table; D and trimming were computed from the DNA. Of about 150,000 clones detected, more than 70% appear once; the ten largest clones hold roughly 19%.

This sequence originates from a woman between 70 and 85 years old who had recovered from COVID-19. The chain has TRBV2 and TRBJ1-5, with D tentatively TRBD1 (5 bases). Sequencing was carried out using peripheral blood. CDR3 sequence (DNA): TGTGCCAGCAGTGAGGGGCGGAACAATCAGCCCCAGCATTTT. Residues: CASSEGRNNQPQHF.